One and the same sample provided the 13 T cell receptor beta chains below, sequenced in a study of regulatory T cells in long-lasting Graves disease. Library construction for TCR beta used iRepertoire HTBI primers and Arm-PCR of CDR3 regions. TCRdb independently ran MiXCR on the multiplex PCR reads; one entry per CDR3 protein. Among 580,000 or so distinct CDR3 sequences listed, around 16% were seen once. Time point given: newly diagnosed GD, antithyroid drugs for less than 3 months. Construction of the TCR library relied on RNA isolated from PBMCs. In addition, the sample was reused for a study of T cells in Graves' hyperthyroidism and ophthalmopathy.

Sequenced material: peripheral blood mononuclear cells (PBMCs), taken at new diagnosis, from a patient treated with antithyroid drugs. The receptor set was obtained from a man aged 18 to 30 with Graves disease.

This chain links TRBV29-1 with TRBJ2-3; D unresolved. The length of the CDR3 is 12 residues. The germline CDR1 and CDR2 sequences are SQVTM and ANQGSEA. The ends were cut back, 4 bases at V and 2 bases at J, with 7 bases in the middle. CDR3 nucleotides: TGCAGCGTTGTTCAGAACACAGATACGCAGTATTTT. Translation: CSVVQNTDTQYF.

The CDR3 coding sequence is TGTGCCAGCAGCGCCCGACAGGGTAGGTCGGGACTAACCCATGGTAACACCGGGGAGCTGTTTTTT. It codes for CASSARQGRSGLTHGNTGELFF. The chain couples TRBV9 to TRBJ2-2; D may correspond to TRBD1 or TRBD2 (7 bases each). This CDR3 has 22 amino acids. V was shortened by 3 bases and J by 2 bases, with 32 bases between the two germline ends. Germline V gene sequence: CDR1 SGDLS, CDR2 YYNGEE.

The chain carries TRBV6-4 and TRBJ2-6, with D possibly TRBD2 on 6 matching bases. Germline CDR1 is MRHNA and CDR2 is SNTAGT. Trimming stripped 3 bases from V and 2 bases from J, with 11 bases between. The CDR3 contains 16 residues. The CDR3 DNA follows: TGTGCCAGCAGTGAGCAAGGCGGGGCTGGGGCCAACGTCCTGACTTTC. This sequence encodes CASSEQGGAGANVLTF.

The rearrangement joins TRBV13 to TRBJ2-5, with no clear D. V lost 3 bases and J lost 5, with 7 bases in between. This CDR3 has 12 amino acids. Germline V lookup: CDR1 PRHDT, CDR2 FYEKMQ (reference sequence). In DNA, the CDR3 is TGTGCCAGCAGCTTCTTTGGGGAGACCCAGTACTTC. This sequence encodes CASSFFGETQYF.

Worth noting for this clonotype: A single base separates this from a much larger clone, so it may be a read error. This chain links TRBV7-3 with TRBJ2-7; 10 bases map to TRBD1. The germline gives CDR1 SGHTA, CDR2 FQGTGA. The CDR3 contains 14 residues. With 2 bases clipped from V and 7 bases from J, the junction kept 5 bases outside the gene matches. The chain's CDR3 is CASSLRQGADEQYF. CDR3 nucleotide sequence: TGTGCCAGCAGCTTACGACAGGGGGCTGATGAGCAGTACTTC.

In this sample, this clonotype turned up a few times. This chain uses TRBV18 with TRBJ2-7; D is uncertain. The germline gives CDR1 KGHSH, CDR2 LQKENI. The CDR3 is 13 amino acids. V was trimmed by 2 bases and J by 3 bases, leaving 8 bases between them. CDR3 DNA sequence: TGTGCCAGCTCACCAAGCGACAACTACGAGCAGTACTTC. It yields the protein CASSPSDNYEQYF.

This clonotype appeared a few times. V and J are TRBV19 and TRBJ2-7; 11 bases fit TRBD2. The CDR3 runs 13 residues. V shed 9 bases and J 2 bases; nucleotides not matched to a gene: 3. The germline gives CDR1 LNHDA, CDR2 SQIVND (reference sequence). The CDR3 loop reads CASGLAGTYEQYF. CDR3 nucleotides: TGTGCCAGCGGACTAGCGGGTACCTACGAGCAGTACTTC.

In this sample, this clonotype turned up many times. The chain recombines TRBV4-1 with TRBJ1-5; TRBD1 matches 7 bases. Trimming at V came to 6 bases and at J to 0 bases, leaving 11 bases not matched to a gene. Germline V gene lookup returns CDR1 MGHRA and CDR2 YSYEKL. The CDR3 has 17 amino acids. The DNA for the CDR3 is TGCGCCAGCAGTTCACACGGGGGACAGAATAGCAATCAGCCCCAGCATTTT. This codes for CASSSHGGQNSNQPQHF.

CDR3 coding DNA: TGTGCCAGTGGGAAGACCAGGGAAAAGTTCTTC. Translated, it gives CASGKTREKFF. The V gene is TRBV6-1, the J gene TRBJ2-1; a possible D gene is TRBD1 (5 bases). V shed 9 bases and J shed 14 bases, with 17 bases lying between them. Germline-derived CDR1 and CDR2 are MNHNS and SASEGT. CDR3 length: 11 amino acids.

This clonotype was recorded many times. The chain links TRBV7-9 to TRBJ2-7; perhaps TRBD2 as D (5 bases). Germline values: CDR1 SEHNR, CDR2 FQNEAQ (reference sequence). There are 13 residues in the CDR3. The ends were cut back, 5 bases at V and 6 bases at J, with 14 bases in the middle. Here the CDR3 reads CASSPGVYGEQYF. The CDR3 nucleotides read TGTGCCAGCAGCCCCGGGGTCTACGGCGAGCAGTACTTC.

There are many counts of this clonotype. The chain is built from TRBV11-2 and TRBJ2-5, with 9 bases identical to TRBD2. The CDR3 spans 15 residues. J gave up 4 bases and V 1 base, and 4 bases lay outside the gene matches. Germline V gives CDR1 SGHAT, CDR2 FQNNGV. The chain's CDR3 is CASSLVGSGRETQYF. CDR3 sequence (DNA): TGTGCCAGCAGCTTAGTGGGTAGCGGGAGAGAGACCCAGTACTTC.

At least ten counts were recorded for this clonotype. The rearrangement links TRBV11-1 to TRBJ2-7; TRBD1 matches 9 bases. The V gene's germline CDR1 is SGHAT and CDR2 FQDESV (reference sequence). The CDR3 sequence is 14 residues long. V was pared by 4 bases and J by 3 bases, with 4 bases of the junction left unmatched. The CDR3 DNA reads as TGTGCCAGCAGCTCAGGACAGGGGAACTACGAGCAGTACTTC. Translation: CASSSGQGNYEQYF.

This chain joins TRBV28 and TRBJ2-4; a weak D match, TRBD2 (5 bases). The CDR3 is made up of 15 amino acids. Per germline, CDR1 MDHEN and CDR2 SYDVKM. V lost 7 bases and J 0 bases, leaving 13 bases between the germline ends. CDR3 in amino acids: CASIGGILAKNIQYF. The CDR3 nucleotides are TGTGCCAGCATTGGAGGAATACTAGCCAAAAACATTCAGTACTTC.